The entry below describes one TCR beta chain. Its matching antigen is unknown. TCRdb's table, derived via immunoSEQ multiplex PCR, lists solely in-frame clones and lacks some. The sample has about 64,000 clones; approximately 72% are singletons. Culturing for about ten days preceded CD4+ T cell isolation. This entry is derived from a study of vaccination effects on CD4 cells after COVID-19. Across the study: The culture medium for around 2 million PBMC per well included roughly 10 IU/ml IL-2 and roughly 10 ug/ml peptides.

V lost 5 bases to trimming and J lost 6 bases; unmatched junction nucleotides: 8. Germline V gives CDR1 LNHDA, CDR2 SQIVND (reference sequence). This CDR3 has 14 residues. The chain uses TRBV19 and TRBJ2-7, with TRBD1 matching 9 bases. The origin of this receptor is a human donor who had a prior SARS-CoV-2 infection. This material consisted of CD4+ T cells from PBMCs cultured without peptide, taken before COVID-19 vaccination. The CDR3 sequence is CASSPTGTGLEQYF. The CDR3 DNA is TGTGCCAGTAGTCCGACCGGGACAGGGCTCGAGCAGTACTTC.